This T cell receptor (beta chain) appears in the sequencing data of a study of monozygotic twins with inflammatory bowel disease. Blood samples of 2.5 ml were drawn from every donor. Eight separate reactions for every sample produced the cDNA. UMIs were attached via template switching, each with a 6-nucleotide sample barcode. One entry per CDR3 protein, without DNA, is what TCRdb gives after re-calling the 5' RACE reads. The specimen's table records 400,000 or so distinct CDR3 sequences. CDR1 is SGHVS, CDR2 FQNEAQ, per germline. CDR3 length: 12 residues. The V and J genes are TRBV7-8 and TRBJ2-1. The TCR comes from a human donor with ulcerative colitis or Crohn's disease, or a healthy co-twin of an affected twin (not recorded which). The sample consisted of blood. Here the CDR3 reads CASSLATSLQFF.